This T cell receptor (beta chain) was sequenced in a study of cytomegalovirus exposure and HLA in healthy donors. PCR involved 60 Vbeta and 13 Jbeta primers. Some clones are missing from TCRdb's copy, which holds only in-frame ones; the method was immunoSEQ multiplex PCR. This repertoire shows about 94,000 clones, approximately 7.1% found once; its top ten account for roughly 2%. The germline gives CDR1 SEHNR, CDR2 FQNEAQ (reference sequence). The ends were cut back, 1 base at V and 7 bases at J, with 8 bases in the middle. The CDR3 runs to 13 residues. Study results and caveats: Cytomegalovirus association was assigned to around 150 TCR beta chains. Association of 16,951 TCR beta sequences with HLA alleles was found at 0.05 false discovery rate in a later analysis.

This clone was seen a few times. Its antigen is unknown. The origin of this receptor is a man aged 50-59 years in good health and CMV-seronegative. The rearrangement uses TRBV7-9 and TRBJ2-1, with unresolved D. The sample was PBMCs. The CDR3 bases are TGTGCCAGCAGCTTAGATGCCGGGAATGAGCAGTTCTTC. Translating gives CASSLDAGNEQFF.